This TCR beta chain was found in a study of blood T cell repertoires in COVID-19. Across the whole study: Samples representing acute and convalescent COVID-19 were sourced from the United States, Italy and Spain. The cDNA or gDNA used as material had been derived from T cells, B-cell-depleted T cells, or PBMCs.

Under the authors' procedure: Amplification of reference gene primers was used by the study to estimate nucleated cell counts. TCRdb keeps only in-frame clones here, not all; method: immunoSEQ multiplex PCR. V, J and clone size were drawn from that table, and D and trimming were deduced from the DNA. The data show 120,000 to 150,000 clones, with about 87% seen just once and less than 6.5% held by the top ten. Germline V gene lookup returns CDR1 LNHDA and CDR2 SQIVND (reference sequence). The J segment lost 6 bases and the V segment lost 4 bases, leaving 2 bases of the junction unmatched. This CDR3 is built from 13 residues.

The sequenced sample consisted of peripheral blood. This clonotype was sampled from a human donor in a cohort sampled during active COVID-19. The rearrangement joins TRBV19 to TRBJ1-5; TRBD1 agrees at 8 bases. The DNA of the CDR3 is TGTGCCAGTAGTACGACAGGGGTTCAGCCCCAGCATTTT. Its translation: CASSTTGVQPQHF.